The following is a TCR beta chain sequence with its context. This sample is drawn from a study of PD-1 blockade in classical Hodgkin lymphoma. The germline V gene has CDR1 SGHVS and CDR2 FQNEAQ. Trimming pared 1 base from V and 2 bases from J, leaving 12 bases between. The CDR3 covers 16 residues. Clones were read by immunoSEQ multiplex PCR, and TCRdb kept only the in-frame ones, dropping some. Of around 23,000 clones in the sample, around nine tenths were seen once. Described time point: cycle 4 day 1 (C4D1), after six to seven weeks of nivolumab. Patients all relapsed after autologous stem cell transplantation, and there was variation in brentuximab vedotin exposure.

Material: peripheral blood mononuclear cells (PBMCs), obtained before the fourth cycle of nivolumab. The origin of this receptor is a human donor with classical Hodgkin lymphoma. The genes are TRBV7-8 and TRBJ1-3; no firm D call. The CDR3 DNA is TGTGCCAGCAGCTTAGGACCGACGGGCCCTGGAAACACCATATATTTT. Translated, it gives CASSLGPTGPGNTIYF.